Presented here are 31 T cell receptor beta chains from one specimen sequenced in a study of T cell responses to AZD1222 COVID-19 vaccine. Measured with immunoSEQ multiplex PCR; TCRdb has only the in-frame clones, and not every one. The table lists approximately 140,000 clones, about 87% of them singletons. The sample here was peripheral blood, taken on day 0 of AZD1222 vaccination. Receptors were obtained from an adult in good health.

The chain uses TRBV3-1 (or the pseudogene TRBV3-2) and TRBJ1-6; D possibly corresponds to TRBD1 (6 bases). V shed 1 base and J shed 0 bases, with 13 bases lying between them. CDR3 length equals 18 residues. Germline assignment: CDR1 LGHDT and CDR2 YNNKEL (reference sequence). CDR3 in amino acids: CASSQGQALGSYNSPLHF. CDR3 nucleotide sequence: TGTGCCAGCAGCCAAGGACAGGCCCTTGGCTCCTATAATTCACCCCTCCACTTT.

The chain recombines TRBV7-6 with TRBJ2-1; 9 bases line up with TRBD1. This CDR3 contains 17 residues. V was clipped by 1 base and J by 2 bases; unmatched bases: 6. The germline V gene encodes CDR1 SGHVS and CDR2 FNYEAQ. Here the CDR3 reads CASSLGGGDRAYNEQFF. CDR3 DNA: TGTGCCAGCAGCTTAGGAGGGGGGGACAGGGCCTACAATGAGCAGTTCTTC. Complete variable domain (other parts from reference TRBV7-6 and TRBJ2-1): GAGVSQSPRYKVTKRGQDVALRCDPISGHVSLYWYRQALGQGPEFLTYFNYEAQQDKSGLPNDRFSAERPEGSISTLTIQRTEQRDSAMYRCASSLGGGDRAYNEQFFGPGTRLTVL.

This chain links TRBV3-1 (or the pseudogene TRBV3-2) with TRBJ2-1; TRBD2 matches 11 bases. This CDR3 has 18 amino acids. Germline-derived CDR1 and CDR2 are LGHDT and YNNKEL (reference sequence). V dropped 2 bases and J dropped 4; count of bases not matched to a gene: 10. The DNA of the CDR3 is TGTGCCAGCAGCCAAACTTTAGCGGGGGGGCCGAGGTACAATGAGCAGTTCTTC. It codes for CASSQTLAGGPRYNEQFF.

This chain links TRBV28 with TRBJ2-7; the D gene is possibly TRBD1 (6 bases). V gave up 8 bases and J gave up 5 bases, with 19 bases separating them. The CDR3 has 14 amino acids. The germline CDR1 and CDR2 sequences are MDHEN and SYDVKM. Here the CDR3 DNA reads TGTGCCAGCGCGATTTGGCAGGGGAACCACGAGCAGTACTTC. Its protein is CASAIWQGNHEQYF.

The CDR3 sequence is CASSKRGELSYEQYF. As DNA, the CDR3 is TGTGCCAGTAGTAAGCGCGGGGAGCTCTCCTACGAGCAGTACTTC. This chain connects TRBV19 to TRBJ2-7, with a tentative D call TRBD2 (6 bases). V was clipped by 4 bases and J by 0 bases, with 13 bases between them. CDR1 is LNHDA, CDR2 SQIVND, per germline (reference sequence). The CDR3 loop spans 15 amino acids.

The chain combines TRBV21-1 with TRBJ1-1. TRBV21-1 is recorded as a pseudogene. This CDR3 region has 16 residues. The CDR3: CASSPRMDRRNTEAFF. The DNA of the CDR3 is TGTGCCAGCAGCCCCAGAATGGACCGAAGAAACACTGAAGCTTTCTTT.

The DNA of the CDR3 is TGCGCCAGCACAGGGGGCTCTGCTAACTATGGCTACACCTTC. Translating it yields CASTGGSANYGYTF. The J gene is TRBJ1-2, the V gene TRBV5-1; 8 nucleotides match TRBD1. CDR1 is SGHRS and CDR2 is YFSETQ in the germline V gene. This CDR3 region has 14 residues. V lost 6 bases to trimming and J lost 0 bases; unmatched junction nucleotides: 4.

The CDR3, as DNA: TGTGCCAGCAGTTTATGGGGGGGTAGCAATCAGCCCCAGCATTTT. It is translated as CASSLWGGSNQPQHF. V and J are TRBV28 and TRBJ1-5; tentative D call: TRBD1 (5 bases). Germline V gene sequence: CDR1 MDHEN, CDR2 SYDVKM. This CDR3 has 15 amino acids. The V end was cut by 0 bases, the J end by 0 bases, with 6 bases between.

The chain is built from TRBV20-1 and TRBJ2-7, with TRBD1 matching over 7 bases. Trimming took 3 bases from V and 3 from J; bases not matched to a gene: 2. The CDR3 sequence is 12 residues long. The germline V gene encodes CDR1 DFQATT and CDR2 SNEGSKA (reference sequence). The CDR3 region has the DNA TGCAGTGCTAGTAGACAGGGCTACGAGCAGTACTTC. Amino acid sequence: CSASRQGYEQYF.

V gene TRBV6-6 combines with J gene TRBJ1-1, with 7 bases that match TRBD1. The CDR3 totals 14 residues. CDR1 and CDR2 from the germline V gene are MNHNY and SVGAGI (reference sequence). The V segment lost 4 bases and the J segment 5 bases; nucleotides outside the gene matches: 7. CDR3 in DNA: TGTGCCAGCAGTTCCCCACAGGGGCGGACTGAAGCTTTCTTT. Its protein is CASSSPQGRTEAFF.

This chain links TRBV18 with TRBJ2-7; D is perhaps TRBD1 (6 bases). The ends were cut back, 5 bases at V and 3 bases at J, with 17 bases in the middle. The CDR3 totals 15 residues. Germline V gives CDR1 KGHSH, CDR2 LQKENI. The CDR3 coding sequence is TGTGCCAGCTCAACGGCCACAGGGCGATACTACGAGCAGTACTTC. Translating gives CASSTATGRYYEQYF.

The chain employs TRBV7-9 and TRBJ1-2, with D uncertain. V lost 5 bases, J lost 8 bases, and 21 bases lay in between. Per germline, CDR1 SEHNR and CDR2 FQNEAQ (reference sequence). This CDR3 has 15 residues. Written as DNA, the CDR3 is TGTGCCAGCAGCATAAACTCCCGGGTGGCACTAGGCTACACCTTC. This encodes CASSINSRVALGYTF.

The rearrangement uses TRBV3-1 (or the pseudogene TRBV3-2) and TRBJ2-3, with D possibly matching TRBD2 (6 bases). Germline V gene sequence: CDR1 LGHDT, CDR2 YNNKEL (reference sequence). V lost 3 bases and J 5 bases, leaving 21 bases between the germline ends. This CDR3 has 17 residues. The CDR3 nucleotides are TGTGCCAGCAGCCAGCGGGGTTCTGCGGGGCGTGGAGATACGCAGTATTTT. It yields the protein CASSQRGSAGRGDTQYF.

The rearrangement links TRBV7-3 to TRBJ2-7, with D perhaps matching TRBD1 (6 bases). Germline values: CDR1 SGHTA, CDR2 FQGTGA. This CDR3 contains 13 residues. Trimming stripped 8 bases from V and 3 bases from J, with 14 bases between. The CDR3 loop is CASSRDTFYEQYF. CDR3 bases: TGTGCCAGCTCCCGGGACACCTTCTACGAGCAGTACTTC.

This clone showed up just once. V gene TRBV19 combines with J gene TRBJ2-2, with D perhaps TRBD2 (7 bases). Trimming cost V 7 bases and J 3 bases, with 18 bases left between them. The CDR3 covers 16 residues. Looked up from germline, CDR1 is LNHDA and CDR2 is SQIVND (reference sequence). The CDR3 spells CASTPRGATYTGELFF. The CDR3 DNA is TGTGCCAGTACCCCTCGGGGGGCCACGTACACCGGGGAGCTGTTTTTT.

V gene TRBV5-4 combines with J gene TRBJ2-7, with a tentative D call TRBD2 (7 bases). Trimming left V 0 bases short and J 7 bases short, with 14 bases between. Per germline, CDR1 SGHNT and CDR2 YYREEE (reference sequence). The CDR3 runs to 14 residues. In DNA, the CDR3 is TGTGCCAGCAGCTTGGCGGGGGGCCCGTGGGAGCAGTACTTC. It codes for CASSLAGGPWEQYF. Using reference TRBV5-4 and TRBJ2-7 for the parts outside the CDR3, the full variable domain is ETGVTQSPTHLIKTRGQQVTLRCSSQSGHNTVSWYQQALGQGPQFIFQYYREEENGRGNFPPRFSGLQFPNYSSELNVNALELDDSALYLCASSLAGGPWEQYFGPGTRLTVT.

V is TRBV6-5 and J is TRBJ2-1; D is uncertain. Germline values: CDR1 MNHEY, CDR2 SVGAGI. V gave up 0 bases and J gave up 10 bases, with 7 bases separating them. The CDR3 runs to 12 residues. In DNA form, the CDR3 reads TGTGCCAGCAGTTACTCGAATCGGGAGCAGTTCTTC. Translation gives CASSYSNREQFF.

The chain links TRBV3-1 (or the pseudogene TRBV3-2) to TRBJ2-7; TRBD1 might be the D (6 bases). There are 13 residues in the CDR3. With 6 bases removed from V and 4 bases from J, the gap between germline ends came to 13 bases. CDR1 and CDR2 (germline): LGHDT, YNNKEL (reference sequence). The CDR3 loop is CASRKGGSYEQYF. Written as DNA, the CDR3 is TGTGCCAGCAGGAAAGGGGGTTCTTACGAGCAGTACTTC.

The rearrangement links TRBV9 to TRBJ1-5, with D uncertain. Germline V lookup: CDR1 SGDLS, CDR2 YYNGEE. Trimming left V 4 bases short and J 5 bases short, with 13 bases between. The CDR3 contains 14 residues. CDR3 DNA: TGTGCCAGCAGCCCTCGTTGGGCCCATCAGCCCCAGCATTTT. This gives the protein CASSPRWAHQPQHF.

The chain has TRBV6-5 and TRBJ1-2; TRBD1 matches at 7 bases. Germline CDR1 reads MNHEY; CDR2 reads SVGAGI. With 2 bases clipped from V and 3 bases from J, the junction kept 6 bases outside the gene matches. The CDR3 has 15 residues. CDR3: CASSYIDREDYGYTF. In DNA, the CDR3 is TGTGCCAGCAGTTACATCGACAGGGAGGACTATGGCTACACCTTC.

The V gene is TRBV28, the J gene TRBJ1-5; D is ambiguous. The CDR3 runs 12 residues. V was cut by 8 bases and J by 6 bases, with 11 bases left in between. The germline V gene encodes CDR1 MDHEN and CDR2 SYDVKM. This CDR3 reads CASGSPPQPQHF. The DNA of the CDR3 is TGTGCCAGCGGGTCCCCCCCTCAGCCCCAGCATTTT.

This clone was seen just once. The chain is built from TRBV19 and TRBJ2-1, with 7 bases lining up with TRBD2. This CDR3 is 12 amino acids long. Trimming cost V 2 bases and J 12 bases; bases outside gene matches: 4. Per germline, CDR1 LNHDA and CDR2 SQIVND (reference sequence). The CDR3 region has the DNA TGTGCCAGTAGTATACAAACGGGGGGGCAGTTCTTC. Translated: CASSIQTGGQFF.

The chain couples TRBV5-1 to TRBJ2-7; TRBD2 might be the D (6 bases). CDR3 size: 15 residues. Germline lookup yields CDR1 SGHRS and CDR2 YFSETQ. With 0 bases removed from V and 1 base from J, the gap between germline ends came to 11 bases. CDR3 sequence: CASSLEPGRSYEQYF. In DNA form, the CDR3 reads TGCGCCAGCAGCTTGGAACCAGGGAGGTCCTACGAGCAGTACTTC.

This sequence joins TRBV27 and TRBJ1-5; no clear D. The CDR3 runs 15 residues. Trimming took off 0 bases at V and 0 bases at J, with 6 bases between the two ends. The germline V gene has CDR1 MNHEY and CDR2 SMNVEV (reference sequence). The CDR3 nucleotides are TGTGCCAGCAGTTTATCTGGAGTTAGCAATCAGCCCCAGCATTTT. Translating it yields CASSLSGVSNQPQHF.

This clone showed up just once. J is TRBJ1-2 and V is TRBV6-1; D possibly corresponds to TRBD1 (5 bases). Trimming shortened V by 2 bases and J by 5 bases, and 15 bases separated the two germline ends. The CDR3 runs to 15 residues. Germline CDR1 is MNHNS and CDR2 is SASEGT. The CDR3 loop is CASSEFPQGGYGYTF. The CDR3 nucleotides are TGTGCCAGCAGTGAATTCCCCCAGGGAGGGTATGGCTACACCTTC.

V usage is TRBV2 and J usage is TRBJ1-6; no definite D call. The V gene's germline CDR1 is SNHLY and CDR2 FYNNEI. The CDR3 is made up of 15 amino acids. Trimming shortened V by 1 base and J by 10 bases, and 14 bases separated the two germline ends. The CDR3 region has the DNA TGTGCCAGCAGTGAAGGGCAGCTATCAAACTCACCCCTCCACTTT. The encoded protein is CASSEGQLSNSPLHF.

V is TRBV4-2 and J is TRBJ2-4, with 11 bases matching TRBD2. The length of the CDR3 is 17 residues. V was pared by 3 bases and J by 8 bases, with 12 bases of the junction left unmatched. Germline values: CDR1 LGHNA, CDR2 YNFKEQ. CDR3 nucleotides: TGTGCCAGCAGCCAGCTCGGGCTTAGCGGGGGGGCCCACATTCAGTACTTC. Its protein is CASSQLGLSGGAHIQYF.

The rearrangement links TRBV7-6 to TRBJ1-4; 9 nucleotides align to TRBD1. The J segment lost 5 bases and the V segment lost 2 bases, leaving 3 bases of the junction unmatched. The CDR3 has 15 amino acids. The germline V gene has CDR1 SGHVS and CDR2 FNYEAQ. The CDR3 reads CASSLTGTGNEKLFF. For the CDR3, the DNA is TGTGCCAGCAGCTTAACCGGGACAGGGAATGAAAAACTGTTTTTT.

The chain is built from TRBV7-3 and TRBJ1-6; TRBD1 agrees at 7 bases. There are 14 residues in the CDR3. The V gene's germline CDR1 is SGHTA and CDR2 FQGTGA. J was trimmed by 7 bases and V by 4 bases; bases with no gene match: 4. The CDR3 region is CASSSRQGNSPLHF. The CDR3 DNA reads TGTGCCAGCAGCTCCAGACAGGGAAATTCACCCCTCCACTTT.

The chain is built from TRBV2 and TRBJ1-5, with 12 bases fitting TRBD1. The CDR3 is made up of 14 amino acids. Germline assignment: CDR1 SNHLY and CDR2 FYNNEI. Losses at the gene ends were 6 bases for V and 6 bases for J; bases not matched to a gene: 3. This CDR3 reads CASRGTGGLQPQHF. The CDR3 nucleotides are TGTGCCAGCAGGGGGACAGGGGGCCTTCAGCCCCAGCATTTT.

The gene calls are TRBV5-1 and TRBJ1-6; tentative D call: TRBD1 (5 bases). Trimming left V 4 bases short and J 2 bases short, with 13 bases between. Germline-derived CDR1 and CDR2 are SGHRS and YFSETQ. This CDR3 is 16 amino acids long. The CDR3 protein is CASSPLGGAYNSPLHF. In DNA form, the CDR3 reads TGCGCCAGCAGCCCGTTGGGAGGGGCCTATAATTCACCCCTCCACTTT.